The 23 T cell receptor beta chains below were found in one sample sequenced in a study of cytomegalovirus exposure and HLA in healthy donors. Both 60 Vbeta primers and 13 Jbeta primers went into the PCR. The protocol was immunoSEQ multiplex PCR, while the TCRdb copy is restricted to in-frame clones and leaves out a portion. The sample holds around 190,000 clones, 79% seen once. Sequences were obtained from PBMCs. The receptors were sampled from a woman aged 45-65 years in good health and CMV-seronegative.

The chain recombines TRBV19 with TRBJ1-4; TRBD1 might be the D (6 bases). Germline values: CDR1 LNHDA, CDR2 SQIVND (reference sequence). V lost 3 bases to trimming and J lost 7 bases, with 15 bases between them. There are 15 residues in the CDR3. The CDR3 DNA reads TGTGCCAGTAGTATCTCGGGGGGGCTGAGTGAAAAACTGTTTTTT. This translates into CASSISGGLSEKLFF. The full variable domain, in which reference TRBV19 and TRBJ1-4 provide the parts outside the CDR3, is DGGITQSPKYLFRKEGQNVTLSCEQNLNHDAMYWYRQDPGQGLRLIYYSQIVNDFQKGDIAEGYSVSREKKESFPLTVTSAQKNPTAFYLCASSISGGLSEKLFFGSGTQLSVL.

V is TRBV12-2 and J is TRBJ1-1; the D segment call TRBD1 is taken from the table without a DNA check. TRBV12-2 is an annotated pseudogene. CDR3 size: 19 residues. DNA of the CDR3: TGTGCAAGTCGCTTAGTCGGTTATAGGGGGCAGGAGCTGAACACTGAAGCTTTCTTT. Protein sequence: CASRLVGYRGQELNTEAFF.

This chain connects TRBV19 to TRBJ1-1; D is undetermined. Germline V gene data show CDR1 as LNHDA and CDR2 as SQIVND (reference sequence). This CDR3 is built from 15 residues. V lost 7 bases to trimming and J lost 0 bases, with 15 bases between them. CDR3 DNA sequence: TGTGCCAGTACCCCAGATCCGCCAATGAACACTGAAGCTTTCTTT. Its protein is CASTPDPPMNTEAFF.

The rearrangement links TRBV7-9 to TRBJ2-1; 9 bases line up with TRBD2. Losses at the gene ends were 2 bases for V and 6 bases for J; bases not matched to a gene: 5. CDR1 is SEHNR and CDR2 is FQNEAQ in the germline V gene (reference sequence). This CDR3 has 15 amino acids. The CDR3, as DNA: TGTGCCAGCAGCTTACGGCTAGCGGGATTCAATGAGCAGTTCTTC. Amino acids: CASSLRLAGFNEQFF.

The rearrangement links TRBV7-2 to TRBJ2-1, with 8 bases fitting TRBD1. This CDR3 contains 15 residues. Unmatched junction bases numbered 6, after V lost 4 bases and J lost 4 bases. CDR1 is SGHTA and CDR2 is FQGNSA in the germline V gene. DNA of the CDR3: TGTGCCAGCAGCTCCTTCGGGGACAGGTACAATGAGCAGTTCTTC. Protein: CASSSFGDRYNEQFF.

The chain recombines TRBV28 with TRBJ1-5; D unclear. Trimming pared 4 bases from V and 5 bases from J, leaving 9 bases between. Germline V gives CDR1 MDHEN, CDR2 SYDVKM. The CDR3 is made up of 13 amino acids. DNA of the CDR3: TGTGCCAGCAGTTACGCTACCTATCAGCCCCAGCATTTT. It translates to CASSYATYQPQHF.

As concerns this clone: One junction end disagrees with the germline gene, perhaps due to a read error. Written as DNA, the CDR3 is TGTGCCAGTACCGATAGCGGGTCGGACACAAATACGCAGTATTTT. The encoded protein is CASTDSGSDTNTQYF. The chain links TRBV19 to TRBJ2-3; 7 positions agree with TRBD2. The germline V gene encodes CDR1 LNHDA and CDR2 SQIVND (reference sequence). This CDR3 spans 15 amino acids.

The chain recombines TRBV19 with TRBJ2-4; 7 positions agree with TRBD1. The CDR3 extends over 14 amino acids. Germline CDR1 LNHDA, CDR2 SQIVND (reference sequence). The ends lost 5 bases at V and 1 base at J; junction bases unmatched: 2. Here the CDR3 DNA reads TGTGCCAGTAGTGAACAGGGGGCCAAAAACATTCAGTACTTC. Protein: CASSEQGAKNIQYF. The complete variable domain, with remaining parts taken from reference TRBV19 and TRBJ2-4, reads DGGITQSPKYLFRKEGQNVTLSCEQNLNHDAMYWYRQDPGQGLRLIYYSQIVNDFQKGDIAEGYSVSREKKESFPLTVTSAQKNPTAFYLCASSEQGAKNIQYFGAGTRLSVL.

V and J are TRBV6-5 and TRBJ2-1; 7 bases match TRBD1. Germline CDR1 and CDR2: MNHEY and SVGAGI. With V trimmed by 0 bases and J by 4 bases, 0 bases remained unmatched. This CDR3 region has 14 residues. The CDR3 coding sequence is TGTGCCAGCAGTTACTCGACAGGGTACAATGAGCAGTTCTTC. This gives the protein CASSYSTGYNEQFF.

V is TRBV19 and J is TRBJ1-1; 9 positions agree with TRBD1. The CDR3 extends over 17 amino acids. Germline V CDR1 and CDR2: LNHDA, SQIVND (reference sequence). V dropped 6 bases and J dropped 3; count of bases not matched to a gene: 14. The CDR3 DNA reads TGTGCCAGTAGAGCCTCGGGACAGGGTATGTTGCACACTGAAGCTTTCTTT. Protein sequence: CASRASGQGMLHTEAFF.

This clone was observed a handful of times. The chain joins TRBV5-1 to TRBJ2-7; 10 bases map to TRBD2. CDR3 length: 16 amino acids. V was clipped by 5 bases and J by 5 bases; unmatched bases: 13. The germline CDR1 and CDR2 sequences are SGHRS and YFSETQ. The CDR3 DNA sequence: TGCGCCAGCAGTCATCCCCTAGCGGGAGTTCGAGACGAGCAGTACTTC. Protein sequence: CASSHPLAGVRDEQYF.

The genes are TRBV18 and TRBJ2-7, with 13 bases identical to TRBD2. Unmatched junction bases numbered 2, after V lost 2 bases and J lost 4 bases. The CDR3 contains 15 residues. CDR1 and CDR2 from the germline V gene are KGHSH and LQKENI. CDR3 residues: CASSPGTSGTYEQYF. The CDR3 region has the DNA TGTGCCAGCTCACCAGGGACTAGCGGGACTTACGAGCAGTACTTC.

This chain uses TRBV10-3 with TRBJ1-1; 9 bases map to TRBD1. From germline, CDR1 is ENHRY and CDR2 SYGVKD. The CDR3 runs to 14 residues. The J segment lost 4 bases and the V segment lost 8 bases, leaving 8 bases of the junction unmatched. CDR3 in DNA: TGTGCCATCGAGTCGCCGGGACAGGGCACTGAAGCTTTCTTT. Protein: CAIESPGQGTEAFF.

This chain links TRBV5-6 with TRBJ1-1; TRBD1 might be the D (6 bases). The germline CDR1 and CDR2 sequences are SGHDT and YYEEEE. The CDR3 has 14 residues. V lost 4 bases to trimming and J lost 4 bases, with 14 bases between them. The CDR3 loop reads CASSPQGRGTEAFF. CDR3 DNA sequence: TGTGCCAGCAGCCCACAGGGTAGGGGCACTGAAGCTTTCTTT. Full variable domain (rest looked up from reference TRBV5-6 and TRBJ1-1): DAGVTQSPTHLIKTRGQQVTLRCSPKSGHDTVSWYQQALGQGPQFIFQYYEEEERQRGNFPDRFSGHQFPNYSSELNVNALLLGDSALYLCASSPQGRGTEAFFGQGTRLTVV.

The V call is TRBV5-1, the J call TRBJ1-5; D is unresolved. Germline lookup yields CDR1 SGHRS and CDR2 YFSETQ. The CDR3 is 12 amino acids. The V and J ends lost 0 bases and 7 bases respectively, with 5 bases between them. The CDR3 protein is CASSLGSQPQHF. The DNA of the CDR3 is TGCGCCAGCAGCTTGGGTAGCCAGCCCCAGCATTTT.

CDR3 nucleotides: TGCAGCGTTAGTAGCGGGACCACCCGTGAGCAGTTCTTC. Translation: CSVSSGTTREQFF. This chain joins TRBV29-1 and TRBJ2-1; 8 bases agree with TRBD2. Germline assignment: CDR1 SQVTM and CDR2 ANQGSEA. The V segment lost 5 bases and the J segment 9 bases; nucleotides outside the gene matches: 9. The CDR3 sequence is 13 residues long.

V gene TRBV19 combines with J gene TRBJ2-7; D is uncertain. From germline, CDR1 is LNHDA and CDR2 SQIVND (reference sequence). Deletions cut 3 bases from V and 7 bases from J, with 10 bases between. The CDR3 runs to 12 residues. The CDR3 loop reads CASSIHGREQYF. CDR3 nucleotides: TGTGCCAGTAGTATTCACGGTCGGGAGCAGTACTTC.

The J gene is TRBJ2-7, the V gene TRBV11-2; tentatively, D is TRBD1 (5 bases). V was cut by 8 bases and J by 3 bases, with 17 bases left in between. The CDR3 covers 14 residues. The germline gives CDR1 SGHAT, CDR2 FQNNGV. In DNA form, the CDR3 reads TGTGCCAGCTCGGTAGGGGAAAGTCGCTACGAGCAGTACTTC. Its translation: CASSVGESRYEQYF.

The chain employs TRBV6-5 and TRBJ2-7, with 10 positions matching TRBD1. J was trimmed by 3 bases and V by 6 bases; bases with no gene match: 5. Germline V gives CDR1 MNHEY, CDR2 SVGAGI. The CDR3 is 14 amino acids. CDR3 nucleotides: TGTGCCAGCAGCCACGGGACAGGGGACTACGAGCAGTACTTC. This encodes CASSHGTGDYEQYF.

To note about this clone: One end of the junction does not line up with germline, which may come from a read error. The chain is built from TRBV7-7 and TRBJ1-6; D is possibly TRBD1 (5 bases). The CDR3 has 13 amino acids. Germline-derived CDR1 and CDR2 are SSHAT and FNYEAQ (reference sequence). The CDR3 is CASSLDRNSPLHF. CDR3 bases: TGTGCTAGCAGCTTAGACAGAAATTCACCCCTCCACTTT.

This chain joins TRBV4-1 and TRBJ2-4; 7 nucleotides line up with TRBD1. With V trimmed by 1 base and J by 0 bases, 9 bases remained unmatched. The CDR3 runs 18 residues. The germline gives CDR1 MGHRA, CDR2 YSYEKL. The CDR3 nucleotides read TGCGCCAGCAGCCAAGGCTTACAGGGGAATAAAGCCAAAAACATTCAGTACTTC. Protein product: CASSQGLQGNKAKNIQYF.

V usage is TRBV28 and J usage is TRBJ1-3, with a tentative D call TRBD1 (5 bases). From germline, CDR1 is MDHEN and CDR2 SYDVKM. CDR3 length: 13 residues. Trimming pared 10 bases from V and 5 bases from J, leaving 15 bases between. The CDR3 sequence: CATQVGGRNTIYF. The CDR3 DNA reads TGTGCCACCCAAGTGGGGGGGAGAAACACCATATATTTT.

The chain carries TRBV6-5 and TRBJ1-4; D is unclear. The germline V and J ends were trimmed by 0 bases and 4 bases, with 3 bases remaining between them. From germline, CDR1 is MNHEY and CDR2 SVGAGI. This CDR3 contains 13 residues. The CDR3 DNA sequence: TGTGCCAGCAGTTACTCTCATAATGAAAAACTGTTTTTT. Translated: CASSYSHNEKLFF.